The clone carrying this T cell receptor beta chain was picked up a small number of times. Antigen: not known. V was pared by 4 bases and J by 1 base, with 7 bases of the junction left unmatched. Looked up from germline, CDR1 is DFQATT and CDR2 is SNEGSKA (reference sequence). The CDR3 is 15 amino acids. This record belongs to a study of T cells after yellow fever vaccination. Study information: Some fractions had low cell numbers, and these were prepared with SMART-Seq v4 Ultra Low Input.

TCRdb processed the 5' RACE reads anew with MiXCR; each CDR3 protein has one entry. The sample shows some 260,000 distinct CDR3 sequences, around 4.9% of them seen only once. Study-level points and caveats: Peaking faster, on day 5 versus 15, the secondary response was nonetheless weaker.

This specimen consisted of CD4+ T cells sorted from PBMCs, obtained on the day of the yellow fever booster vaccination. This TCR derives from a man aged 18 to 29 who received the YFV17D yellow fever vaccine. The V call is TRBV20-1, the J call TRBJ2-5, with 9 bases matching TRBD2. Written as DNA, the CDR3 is TGCAGTGCTACCATAGCGGGGGCGGGCCAAGAGACCCAGTACTTC. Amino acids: CSATIAGAGQETQYF.